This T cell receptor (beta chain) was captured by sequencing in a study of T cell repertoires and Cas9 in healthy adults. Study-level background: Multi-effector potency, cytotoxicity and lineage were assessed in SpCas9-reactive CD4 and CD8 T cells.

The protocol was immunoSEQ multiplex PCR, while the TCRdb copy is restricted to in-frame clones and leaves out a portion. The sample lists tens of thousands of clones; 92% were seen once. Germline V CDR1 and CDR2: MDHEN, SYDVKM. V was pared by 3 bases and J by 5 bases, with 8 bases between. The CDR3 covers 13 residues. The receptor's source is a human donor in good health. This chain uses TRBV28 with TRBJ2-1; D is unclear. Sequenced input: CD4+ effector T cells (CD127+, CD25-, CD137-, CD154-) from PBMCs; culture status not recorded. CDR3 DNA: TGTGCCAGCAGTTTTCTGGACCACAATGAGCAGTTCTTC. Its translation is CASSFLDHNEQFF.